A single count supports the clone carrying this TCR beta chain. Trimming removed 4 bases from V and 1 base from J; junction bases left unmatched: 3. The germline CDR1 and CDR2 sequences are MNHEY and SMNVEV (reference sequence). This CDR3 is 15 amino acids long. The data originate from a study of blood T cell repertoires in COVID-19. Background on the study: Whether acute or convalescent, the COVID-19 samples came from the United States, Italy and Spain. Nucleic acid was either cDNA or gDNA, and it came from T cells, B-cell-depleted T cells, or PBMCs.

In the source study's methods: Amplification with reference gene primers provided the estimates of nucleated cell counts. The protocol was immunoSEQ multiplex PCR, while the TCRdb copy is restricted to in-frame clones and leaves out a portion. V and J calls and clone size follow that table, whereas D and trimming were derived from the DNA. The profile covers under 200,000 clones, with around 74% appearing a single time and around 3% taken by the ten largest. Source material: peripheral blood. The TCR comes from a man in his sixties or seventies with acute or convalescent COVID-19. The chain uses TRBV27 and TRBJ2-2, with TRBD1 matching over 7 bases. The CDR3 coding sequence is TGTGCCAGCAGTTCGACAGGGATGAACACCGGGGAGCTGTTTTTT. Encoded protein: CASSSTGMNTGELFF.